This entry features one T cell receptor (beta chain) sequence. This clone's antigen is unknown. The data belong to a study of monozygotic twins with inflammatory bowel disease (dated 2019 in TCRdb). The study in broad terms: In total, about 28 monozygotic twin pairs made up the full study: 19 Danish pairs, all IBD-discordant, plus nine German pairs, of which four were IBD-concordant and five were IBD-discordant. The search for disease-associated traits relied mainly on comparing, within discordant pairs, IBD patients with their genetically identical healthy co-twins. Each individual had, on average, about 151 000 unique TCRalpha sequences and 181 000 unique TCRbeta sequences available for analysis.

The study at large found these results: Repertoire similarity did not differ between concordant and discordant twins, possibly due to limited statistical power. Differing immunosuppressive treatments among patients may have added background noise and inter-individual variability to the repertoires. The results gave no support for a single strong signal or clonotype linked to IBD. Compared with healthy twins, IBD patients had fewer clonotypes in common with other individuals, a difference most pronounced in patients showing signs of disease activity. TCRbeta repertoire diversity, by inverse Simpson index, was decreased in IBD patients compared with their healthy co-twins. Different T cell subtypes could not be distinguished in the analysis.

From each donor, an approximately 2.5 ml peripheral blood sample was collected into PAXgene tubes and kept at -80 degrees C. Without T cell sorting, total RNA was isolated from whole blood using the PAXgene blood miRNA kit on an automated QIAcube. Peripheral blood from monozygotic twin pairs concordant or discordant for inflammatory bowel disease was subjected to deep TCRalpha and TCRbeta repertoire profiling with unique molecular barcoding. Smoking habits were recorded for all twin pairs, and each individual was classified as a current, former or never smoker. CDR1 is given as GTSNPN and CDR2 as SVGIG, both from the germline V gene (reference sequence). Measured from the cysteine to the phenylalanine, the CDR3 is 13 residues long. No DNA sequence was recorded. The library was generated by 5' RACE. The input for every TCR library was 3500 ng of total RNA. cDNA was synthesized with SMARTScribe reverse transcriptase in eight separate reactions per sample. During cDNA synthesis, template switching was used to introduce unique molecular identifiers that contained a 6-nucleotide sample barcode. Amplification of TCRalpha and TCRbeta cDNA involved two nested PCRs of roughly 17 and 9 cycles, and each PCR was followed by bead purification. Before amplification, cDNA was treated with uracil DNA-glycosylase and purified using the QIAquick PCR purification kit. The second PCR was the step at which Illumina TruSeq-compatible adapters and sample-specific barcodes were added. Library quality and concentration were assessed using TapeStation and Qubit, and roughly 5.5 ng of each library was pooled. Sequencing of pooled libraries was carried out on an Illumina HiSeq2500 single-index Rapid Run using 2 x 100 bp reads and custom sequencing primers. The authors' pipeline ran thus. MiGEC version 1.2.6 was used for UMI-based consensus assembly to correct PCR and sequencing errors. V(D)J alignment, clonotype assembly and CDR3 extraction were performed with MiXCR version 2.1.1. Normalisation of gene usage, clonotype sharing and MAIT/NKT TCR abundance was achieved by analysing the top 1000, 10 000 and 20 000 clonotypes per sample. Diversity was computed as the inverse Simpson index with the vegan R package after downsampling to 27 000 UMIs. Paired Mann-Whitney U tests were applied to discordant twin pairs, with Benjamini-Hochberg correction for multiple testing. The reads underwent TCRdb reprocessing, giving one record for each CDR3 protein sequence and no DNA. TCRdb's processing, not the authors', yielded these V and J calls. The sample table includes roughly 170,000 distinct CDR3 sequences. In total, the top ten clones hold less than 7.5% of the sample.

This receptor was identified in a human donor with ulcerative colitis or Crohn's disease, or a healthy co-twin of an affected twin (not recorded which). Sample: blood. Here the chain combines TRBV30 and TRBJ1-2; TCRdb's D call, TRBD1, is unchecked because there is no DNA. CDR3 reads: CAWTHGTFYGYTF.